The clone carrying this T cell receptor (beta chain) was seen repeatedly, ten times or more. This sample's time point: newly diagnosed GD, antithyroid drugs for less than 3 months. Researchers made the TCR library from RNA that was extracted from PBMCs. Germline V lookup: CDR1 MDHEN, CDR2 SYDVKM. V lost 0 bases to trimming and J lost 3 bases; unmatched junction nucleotides: 4. The CDR3 has 16 residues. These data belong to a study of regulatory T cells in long-lasting Graves disease. Study details: Less than 3 months of antithyroid drugs had been taken by newly diagnosed Graves' patients.

Building of the TCR beta libraries involved iRepertoire HTBI primers and Arm-PCR of CDR3 regions. TCRdb re-derived calls from the multiplex PCR reads in MiXCR, one entry per CDR3 protein. The table has over 500,000 distinct CDR3 sequences, approximately 15% seen once. These data also formed part of another study, on T cells in Graves' hyperthyroidism and ophthalmopathy. From that second work: Patients showing uncontrolled infection, other autoimmune disease, pregnancy or lactation were ineligible. Most thyroid clonotypes with frequency above 0.001 were detected in blood.

The sequencing used peripheral blood mononuclear cells (PBMCs), collected at new diagnosis, from a patient treated with antithyroid drugs. This sequence was found in a woman aged 25 to 39 with Graves disease. The J gene is TRBJ2-2, the V gene TRBV28; 7 bases agree with TRBD2. CDR3 sequence (DNA): TGTGCCAGCAGTTTATGGGCCAGCGGGGACACCGGGGAGCTGTTTTTT. Amino acids: CASSLWASGDTGELFF.